This T cell receptor beta chain was sequenced for a study of beta chain features in type 1 diabetes. Study details: Fewer than 110 million sorted cells were examined across all samples.

Purity (above 95%) was reached by all sorted populations. Broader study findings: Across patients, naive, central memory and Treg TCRB repertoires exhibited apparently greater similarity than was observed across healthy donors. Researchers report that Type 1 diabetes patients had moderately but significantly shorter TCRB CDR3s across all four CD4+ subsets.

As to this clone: The antigen remains undetermined.

cDNA synthesis used the whole RNA isolate, giving expressed TCRB sequences. Sequenced naive, central memory and regulatory T cell samples produced an average of roughly 3.9 million reads. The protocol was immunoSEQ multiplex PCR, while the TCRdb copy is restricted to in-frame clones and leaves out a portion. Of hundreds of thousands of clones listed, approximately 11% were seen once; the top ten hold more than 0.015%. Sequencing was carried out using naive CD4+ T cells from blood. The receptor comes from a man aged 25-40 years with type 1 diabetes.

CDR3 sequence (DNA): TGTGCCAGCAGTTTAGCATGGACAGGCAATCAGCCCCAGCATTTT. Translation gives CASSLAWTGNQPQHF. This sequence joins TRBV27 and TRBJ1-5; the D gene is possibly TRBD1 (6 bases). The CDR3 runs to 15 residues. The V end was cut by 2 bases, the J end by 2 bases, with 10 bases between. Germline CDR1 is MNHEY and CDR2 is SMNVEV (reference sequence).